Presented here are 3 T cell receptor beta chains from one specimen sequenced in a study of blood T cell repertoires in COVID-19 (dated by TCRdb to the early 2020s). Library generation was performed with the immunoSEQ multiplex PCR assay. TCRdb retrieved this table from immuneACCESS and kept in-frame rearrangements only. Not all clones are present; in checked studies, unresolved V genes account for under half, and no reason is known for the remainder. The sample table lists 250,000 to 350,000 clones, 70% to 90% of them with a count of one. The leading ten clones occupy approximately 4% of the sample. Sequences were obtained from PBMCs or T cells enriched from blood (not recorded which). The receptors derive from a woman aged 25 to 45 who had recovered from COVID-19.

This clone was seen just once. This chain links TRBV6-5 with TRBJ1-2, with no clear D. The CDR3 extends over 15 amino acids. Germline CDR1 MNHEY, CDR2 SVGAGI. V was shortened by 7 bases and J by 3 bases, with 18 bases between the two germline ends. This chain's CDR3 is CASTTPGGKDYGYTF. CDR3 bases: TGTGCCAGCACAACTCCAGGCGGGAAAGACTATGGCTACACCTTC.

The chain employs TRBV30 and TRBJ2-1, with 7 bases identical to TRBD2. Germline CDR1 is GTSNPN and CDR2 is SVGIG (reference sequence). CDR3 length: 16 amino acids. Trimming cost V 2 bases and J 1 base; bases outside gene matches: 8. The CDR3 loop reads CAWSISGGVSYNEQFF. CDR3 nucleotides: TGTGCCTGGAGTATTTCGGGAGGAGTATCCTACAATGAGCAGTTCTTC.

V usage is TRBV5-6 and J usage is TRBJ1-2, with TRBD1 as a possible D gene (6 bases). CDR3 length equals 13 residues. The V end was cut by 0 bases, the J end by 4 bases, with 7 bases between. CDR1 is SGHDT, CDR2 YYEEEE, per germline. The CDR3, as DNA: TGTGCCAGCAGCTTGGTGGACAGCTATGGCTACACCTTC. Translated, it gives CASSLVDSYGYTF.